This paragraph reports one T cell receptor beta chain. The data stem from a study of blood T cell repertoires in COVID-19. Study-wide context: Sites across the United States, Italy and Spain contributed samples from acute and convalescent COVID-19.

As processed by the authors: Reference gene primer amplification gave estimated nucleated cell counts. TCRdb keeps only in-frame clones here, not all; method: immunoSEQ multiplex PCR. Clonal size and the V and J genes are those of that table, whereas D and trimming came from the DNA. This table has hundreds of thousands of clones, roughly 92% appearing once. The length of the CDR3 is 14 residues. V was pared by 10 bases and J by 2 bases, with 18 bases between. CDR1 is WSHSY and CDR2 is SAAADI in the germline V gene. This TCR was recovered from a man aged 55 to 69 with COVID-19, enrolled during active disease. The sequenced sample consisted of peripheral blood. The V gene is TRBV10-2, the J gene TRBJ2-7; D may be TRBD1 (6 bases). As DNA, the CDR3 is TGCGCCACCGCGTATTCAGGGGTGGCCTACGAGCAGTACTTC. Residues: CATAYSGVAYEQYF.